This T cell receptor (beta chain) was captured in a study of response to subunit inactivated influenza vaccine. Study-wide findings and caveats: After each seasonal influenza vaccination, few new T cells are recruited, the authors suggested.

As regards this clonotype: As yet, its antigen is unknown.

The CDR3 extends over 16 amino acids. V was trimmed by 0 bases and J by 2 bases, leaving 11 bases between them. Germline CDR1 LGHNA, CDR2 YNFKEQ. A single record per CDR3 protein comes from TCRdb applying MiXCR to the RT-PCR reads. Counted here are approximately 480,000 distinct CDR3 sequences, approximately 11% occurring once; the ten biggest clones make up more than 10%. The chain combines TRBV4-2 with TRBJ1-5; D uncertain. The sequence was obtained from a man aged 45 to 65 who received an inactivated influenza vaccine. Specimen: PBMCs from blood, collected roughly 45 days after vaccination. The CDR3 bases are TGTGCCAGCAGCCAAGAGCCCAGCCGTGGCAATCAGCCCCAGCATTTT. As protein: CASSQEPSRGNQPQHF.